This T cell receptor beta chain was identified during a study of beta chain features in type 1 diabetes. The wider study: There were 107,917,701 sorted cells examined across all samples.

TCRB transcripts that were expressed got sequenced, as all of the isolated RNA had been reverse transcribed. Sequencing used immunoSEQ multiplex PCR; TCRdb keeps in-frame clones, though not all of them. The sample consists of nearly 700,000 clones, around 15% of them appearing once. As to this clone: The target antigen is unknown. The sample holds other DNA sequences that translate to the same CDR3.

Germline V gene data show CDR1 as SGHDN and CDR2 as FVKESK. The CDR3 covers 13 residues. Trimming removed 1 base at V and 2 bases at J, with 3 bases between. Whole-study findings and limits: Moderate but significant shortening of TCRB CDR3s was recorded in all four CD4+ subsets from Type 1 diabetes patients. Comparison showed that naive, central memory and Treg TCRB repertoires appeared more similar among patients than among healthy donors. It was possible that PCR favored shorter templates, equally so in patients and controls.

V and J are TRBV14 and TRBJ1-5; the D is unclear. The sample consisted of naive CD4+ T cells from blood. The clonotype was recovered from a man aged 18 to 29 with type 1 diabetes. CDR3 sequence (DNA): TGTGCCAGCAGCCAAGGGGGCAATCAGCCCCAGCATTTT. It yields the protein CASSQGGNQPQHF.